The 10 T cell receptor beta chains reported below all come from one sample, sequenced in a study of technical replicates of blood from a few donors. Sequenced by immunoSEQ multiplex PCR; TCRdb stores in-frame clones only, minus some. The data show some 87,000 clones, with approximately 93% seen just once and roughly 0.37% held by the top ten. What was sequenced was T cells isolated from PBMCs. Receptors were obtained from a human donor in good health.

This clone showed up just once. This chain connects TRBV19 to TRBJ1-3, with D perhaps matching TRBD1 (6 bases). Trimming left V 6 bases short and J 4 bases short, with 13 bases between. Germline V CDR1 and CDR2: LNHDA, SQIVND (reference sequence). CDR3 length equals 14 residues. CDR3 bases: TGTGCCAGTAGACTACAGGGATCAGGAAACACCATATATTTT. It specifies CASRLQGSGNTIYF.

The CDR3 sequence: CASMIAGGSYEQYF. The CDR3 region has the DNA TGCGCCAGCATGATAGCGGGAGGATCCTACGAGCAGTACTTC. The chain uses TRBV10-2 and TRBJ2-7; 10 positions agree with TRBD2. The CDR3 consists of 14 residues. The V gene end was trimmed by 7 bases and the J gene end by 1 base; junction bases not matched to a gene: 4. Looked up from germline, CDR1 is WSHSY and CDR2 is SAAADI.

The chain combines TRBV29-1 with TRBJ2-2, with 9 bases that match TRBD1. V dropped 7 bases and J dropped 7; count of bases not matched to a gene: 4. Germline assignment: CDR1 SQVTM and CDR2 ANQGSEA. CDR3 length: 12 amino acids. For the CDR3, the DNA is TGCAGCGGGAGACAGGGGGGCGGGGAGCTGTTTTTT. Protein product: CSGRQGGGELFF.

The genes are TRBV7-9 and TRBJ1-5; 8 bases are a match to TRBD1. The CDR3 is 17 residues long. V trimming: 2 bases; J trimming: 3 bases; junction bases outside the gene matches: 9. The V gene's germline CDR1 is SEHNR and CDR2 FQNEAQ (reference sequence). The CDR3 spells CASSLIFRTGYNQPQHF. For the CDR3, the DNA is TGTGCCAGCAGCTTAATATTCCGGACAGGGTACAATCAGCCCCAGCATTTT.

This chain joins TRBV25-1 and TRBJ2-5, with TRBD1 as a possible D gene (5 bases). CDR3 size: 12 residues. The germline gives CDR1 MGHDK, CDR2 SYGVNS. The germline V and J ends were trimmed by 6 bases and 7 bases, with 12 bases remaining between them. DNA for the CDR3: TGTGCCAGCAGAGGGGATACAAGGACCCAGTACTTC. Its protein is CASRGDTRTQYF.

This clone was seen just once. V and J are TRBV19 and TRBJ1-1; no reliable D call. The ends were cut back, 5 bases at V and 1 base at J, with 8 bases in the middle. The CDR3 contains 13 residues. Germline CDR1 LNHDA, CDR2 SQIVND (reference sequence). CDR3 sequence (DNA): TGTGCCAGTAGTTACGCAGGGAACACTGAAGCTTTCTTT. Encoded protein: CASSYAGNTEAFF.

The rearrangement joins TRBV13 to TRBJ2-1, with TRBD1 as a possible D gene (5 bases). Looked up from germline, CDR1 is PRHDT and CDR2 is FYEKMQ (reference sequence). Trimming stripped 3 bases from V and 7 bases from J, with 7 bases between. The CDR3 length is 12 residues. CDR3 protein: CASSFSGNEQFF. The CDR3 DNA is TGTGCCAGCAGCTTTTCAGGGAATGAGCAGTTCTTC.

The rearrangement links TRBV4-1 to TRBJ2-1, with 7 bases lining up with TRBD2. CDR3 length: 15 amino acids. Per germline, CDR1 MGHRA and CDR2 YSYEKL. The junction had 7 bases not matched to a gene; V was cut back by 5 bases and J by 3 bases. CDR3 coding DNA: TGCGCCAGCAGCTACCCCGGGACTAACTACAATGAGCAGTTCTTC. As protein: CASSYPGTNYNEQFF.

This clone was observed a single time. The rearrangement uses TRBV7-2 and TRBJ2-7, with 9 bases aligning to TRBD2. Germline CDR1 reads SGHTA; CDR2 reads FQGNSA. CDR3 size: 14 residues. After removal of 5 bases from V and 5 bases from J, the junction contained 7 bases not matched to a gene. The CDR3 bases are TGTGCCAGCAGCCACATAGCGGGAGACGACGAGCAGTACTTC. Its protein is CASSHIAGDDEQYF. Full variable domain (remainder filled in from reference TRBV7-2 and TRBJ2-7): GAGVSQSPSNKVTEKGKDVELRCDPISGHTALYWYRQSLGQGLEFLIYFQGNSAPDKSGLPSDRFSAERTGGSVSTLTIQRTQQEDSAVYLCASSHIAGDDEQYFGPGTRLTVT.

This rearrangement joins TRBV20-1 to TRBJ2-1, with TRBD2 as a possible D gene (5 bases). This CDR3 is 11 amino acids long. V dropped 6 bases and J dropped 7 bases, with 10 bases sitting between them. The germline V gene encodes CDR1 DFQATT and CDR2 SNEGSKA (reference sequence). In nucleotides, the CDR3 is TGCAGTGCCAGAAGCGGTAATGAGCAGTTCTTC. This gives the protein CSARSGNEQFF.